This entry features one T cell receptor beta chain sequence. The record originates from a study of shared clonotypes between healthy human individuals. Data came from immunoSEQ multiplex PCR; TCRdb stores just in-frame clones and leaves some out. The table has more than 2 million clones, around 93% seen once; the top ten hold more than 1.5%. As defined, naive CD8 cells were CD45RO-negative and positively selected for CCR7, with terminally differentiated effector memory CD45RA+ cells excluded. Material for sequencing was naive CD8+ T cells from PBMCs. This clonotype was sampled from a man aged 18 to 29 in good health. Some clones in this sample may be carry-over from other donors' samples.

CDR3 protein: CASSSSGWGAFF. CDR3 coding DNA: TGTGCCAGCAGCTCCTCGGGCTGGGGAGCTTTCTTT. The gene calls are TRBV7-8 and TRBJ1-1; D remains unclear. The CDR3 sequence is 12 residues long. Trimming cost V 4 bases and J 10 bases, with 13 bases left between them. Germline V gene data show CDR1 as SGHVS and CDR2 as FQNEAQ.